The next 26 T cell receptor beta chains were all read from a single sample in a study of OX40 agonist ivuxolimab in advanced cancers. Generated by immunoSEQ multiplex PCR, the TCRdb table keeps only in-frame clones and is missing some. The profile shows 37,000 or so clones, less than 90% of them singletons. The sequencing here drew on CD4+ or CD8+ T cells sorted from blood, taken in a trial of the OX40 agonist ivuxolimab. These receptors all stem from an adult with an advanced solid tumor such as melanoma, head and neck, liver or kidney cancer.

This chain joins TRBV5-6 and TRBJ1-1; TRBD1 aligns across 8 bases. Germline V gives CDR1 SGHDT, CDR2 YYEEEE. The CDR3 consists of 15 residues. V lost 4 bases to trimming and J lost 1 base; unmatched junction nucleotides: 6. CDR3 sequence (DNA): TGTGCCAGCAGCCTGCTTGGACAGGGGAACACTGAAGCTTTCTTT. Translating it yields CASSLLGQGNTEAFF. Supplemented by reference TRBV5-6 and TRBJ1-1, the full variable domain reads DAGVTQSPTHLIKTRGQQVTLRCSPKSGHDTVSWYQQALGQGPQFIFQYYEEEERQRGNFPDRFSGHQFPNYSSELNVNALLLGDSALYLCASSLLGQGNTEAFFGQGTRLTVV.

The rearrangement links TRBV30 to TRBJ2-7; D is possibly TRBD2 (5 bases). V was trimmed by 0 bases and J by 0 bases, leaving 9 bases between them. The CDR3 is 14 amino acids. CDR1 is GTSNPN and CDR2 is SVGIG in the germline V gene (reference sequence). The CDR3 reads CAWSVVSGSYEQYF. In DNA form, the CDR3 reads TGTGCCTGGAGTGTAGTAAGCGGCTCCTACGAGCAGTACTTC.

This clone was picked up one time. The chain joins TRBV23-1 to TRBJ1-1; 11 bases line up with TRBD1. TRBV23-1 is annotated as an ORF whose role is uncertain. There are 17 residues in the CDR3. V dropped 2 bases and J dropped 2; count of bases not matched to a gene: 7. CDR3 residues: CASSQGGTGGHNTEAFF. Here the CDR3 DNA reads TGCGCCAGCAGTCAAGGTGGGACAGGGGGTCACAACACTGAAGCTTTCTTT.

The V call is TRBV11-2, the J call TRBJ1-1; weak D call: TRBD1 (5 bases). CDR1 is SGHAT and CDR2 is FQNNGV in the germline V gene. Trimming shortened V by 5 bases and J by 0 bases, and 10 bases separated the two germline ends. CDR3 size: 14 residues. CDR3 coding DNA: TGTGCCAGCAGCGACAGACTGATGAACACTGAAGCTTTCTTT. Amino acids: CASSDRLMNTEAFF. The whole variable domain, filled in from reference TRBV11-2 and TRBJ1-1, reads EAGVAQSPRYKIIEKRQSVAFWCNPISGHATLYWYQQILGQGPKLLIQFQNNGVVDDSQLPKDRFSAERLKGVDSTLKIQPAKLEDSAVYLCASSDRLMNTEAFFGQGTRLTVV.

The chain joins TRBV6-5 to TRBJ2-7, with D unclear. CDR1 is MNHEY, CDR2 SVGAGI, per germline. Trimming pared 1 base from V and 0 bases from J, leaving 7 bases between. The CDR3 runs 14 residues. Here the CDR3 DNA reads TGTGCCAGCAGTTACTACCAAGCCTCCTACGAGCAGTACTTC. Translation: CASSYYQASYEQYF.

The CDR3 coding sequence is TGTGCCAGCAGCTTTACAGAAACTGAAGCTTTCTTT. Its translation: CASSFTETEAFF. The chain combines TRBV13 with TRBJ1-1; no clear D gene. The CDR3 has 12 residues. In germline, CDR1 is PRHDT, CDR2 FYEKMQ (reference sequence). Trimming shortened V by 3 bases and J by 5 bases, and 7 bases separated the two germline ends.

The chain carries TRBV10-3 and TRBJ1-5; the D gene is possibly TRBD1 (5 bases). Trimming cost V 0 bases and J 10 bases, with 16 bases left between them. This CDR3 contains 15 residues. Germline V gene data show CDR1 as ENHRY and CDR2 as SYGVKD. The CDR3 DNA follows: TGTGCCATCAGTGAGTCGGGGCAGGGAATGAAACCCCAGCATTTT. Amino acids: CAISESGQGMKPQHF.

This clone occurred once. The J gene is TRBJ1-2, the V gene TRBV2; D is possibly TRBD1 (5 bases). The germline V gene encodes CDR1 SNHLY and CDR2 FYNNEI. The V end was cut by 1 base, the J end by 6 bases, with 15 bases between. This CDR3 spans 15 amino acids. For the CDR3, the DNA is TGTGCCAGCAGTGAAGGGGGCGGGGTGCGAAATGGCTACACCTTC. Residues: CASSEGGGVRNGYTF.

V and J are TRBV7-7 and TRBJ2-2, with D possibly called TRBD1 or TRBD2 (5 bases each). V lost 2 bases and J 7 bases, leaving 8 bases between the germline ends. This CDR3 region has 13 residues. Germline V gene sequence: CDR1 SSHAT, CDR2 FNYEAQ (reference sequence). The CDR3 DNA sequence: TGTGCCAGCAGCTTAAAGGGACGCGGGGAGCTGTTTTTT. Translating it yields CASSLKGRGELFF. Supplemented by reference TRBV7-7 and TRBJ2-2, the full variable domain reads GAGVSQSPRYKVTKRGQDVTLRCDPISSHATLYWYQQALGQGPEFLTYFNYEAQPDKSGLPSDRFSAERPEGSISTLTIQRTEQRDSAMYRCASSLKGRGELFFGEGSRLTVL.

This chain joins TRBV27 and TRBJ1-2, with D unclear. The CDR3 is 13 residues long. Germline V gene lookup returns CDR1 MNHEY and CDR2 SMNVEV (reference sequence). V lost 2 bases and J 5 bases, leaving 9 bases between the germline ends. The CDR3 loop reads CASSLSDKYGYTF. The CDR3 region has the DNA TGTGCCAGCAGTTTAAGCGACAAGTATGGCTACACCTTC.

The chain has TRBV19 and TRBJ1-1; D not resolved. The CDR3 runs to 15 residues. Germline V gives CDR1 LNHDA, CDR2 SQIVND (reference sequence). V was trimmed by 6 bases and J by 4 bases, leaving 18 bases between them. CDR3 sequence (DNA): TGTGCCAGTAGGCAATCCCCGGGAGAACCCACTGAAGCTTTCTTT. Its translation: CASRQSPGEPTEAFF.

The V call is TRBV7-6, the J call TRBJ2-1; D tentatively fits TRBD1 or TRBD2 (7 bases each). This CDR3 comprises 17 residues. Germline CDR1 SGHVS, CDR2 FNYEAQ. V lost 5 bases and J lost 0, with 17 bases in between. The CDR3 region has the DNA TGTGCCAGCAGCCAGATCAGGGGGAGGGGCTCCTACAATGAGCAGTTCTTC. The encoded protein is CASSQIRGRGSYNEQFF.

The chain recombines TRBV9 with TRBJ1-1; TRBD1 matches 7 bases. The germline CDR1 and CDR2 sequences are SGDLS and YYNGEE. The CDR3 contains 13 residues. V shed 3 bases, J shed 6 bases, and the junction held 5 bases outside the gene matches. CDR3 DNA sequence: TGTGCCAGCAGCGGTAAGGGGGCGGCTGAAGCTTTCTTT. It is translated as CASSGKGAAEAFF.

CDR3 nucleotide sequence: TGTGCCAGCAGCTGGGAGGTGGAAGATACGCAGTATTTT. Its protein is CASSWEVEDTQYF. This chain joins TRBV6-6 and TRBJ2-3; tentatively, D is TRBD2 (6 bases). This CDR3 is 13 amino acids long. Germline V gene lookup returns CDR1 MNHNY and CDR2 SVGAGI (reference sequence). Trimming pared 6 bases from V and 5 bases from J, leaving 12 bases between.

This rearrangement joins TRBV4-1 to TRBJ2-7; D might be TRBD1 (6 bases). From germline, CDR1 is MGHRA and CDR2 YSYEKL. V was cut by 1 base and J by 1 base, with 11 bases left in between. The CDR3 has 15 amino acids. CDR3 in DNA: TGCGCCAGCAGCCAAGTATTAACAGGGTCCTACGAGCAGTACTTC. It codes for CASSQVLTGSYEQYF.

V and J are TRBV2 and TRBJ1-2; perhaps TRBD1 as D (6 bases). Trimming cost V 0 bases and J 4 bases, with 21 bases left between them. The CDR3 contains 18 residues. Germline CDR1 and CDR2: SNHLY and FYNNEI. The CDR3: CASSEALGNGGGFYGYTF. Written as DNA, the CDR3 is TGTGCCAGCAGTGAAGCGCTAGGGAACGGGGGGGGCTTCTATGGCTACACCTTC.

Notes on this clone: Additional DNA sequences in this sample encode the identical CDR3. The chain joins TRBV5-6 to TRBJ1-6, with D possibly being TRBD1 (5 bases). Trimming removed 3 bases at V and 7 bases at J, with 14 bases between. In germline, CDR1 is SGHDT, CDR2 YYEEEE. The CDR3 is 15 residues long. In nucleotides, the CDR3 is TGTGCCAGCAGCTCTGGGCAGGGTGAAAATTCACCCCTCCACTTT. Protein sequence: CASSSGQGENSPLHF. The full variable domain, with the rest looked up from reference TRBV5-6 and TRBJ1-6, is DAGVTQSPTHLIKTRGQQVTLRCSPKSGHDTVSWYQQALGQGPQFIFQYYEEEERQRGNFPDRFSGHQFPNYSSELNVNALLLGDSALYLCASSSGQGENSPLHFGNGTRLTVT.

V gene TRBV6-5 combines with J gene TRBJ2-7; D remains ambiguous. Trimming stripped 2 bases from V and 0 bases from J, with 14 bases between. Germline CDR1 and CDR2: MNHEY and SVGAGI. The CDR3 extends over 16 amino acids. As DNA, the CDR3 is TGTGCCAGCAGTTACGATAGTTGGAGTCCCTCCTACGAGCAGTACTTC. Its translation is CASSYDSWSPSYEQYF.

The chain has TRBV5-1 and TRBJ1-2; 7 positions match TRBD1. J was trimmed by 0 bases and V by 4 bases; bases with no gene match: 3. This CDR3 has 14 amino acids. CDR1 and CDR2 from the germline V gene are SGHRS and YFSETQ. The CDR3: CASSADRSNYGYTF. CDR3 bases: TGCGCCAGCAGCGCGGACAGGTCTAACTATGGCTACACCTTC.

The chain joins TRBV4-1 to TRBJ2-2; no clear D. This CDR3 is 14 amino acids long. V lost 1 base and J 0 bases, leaving 3 bases between the germline ends. Looked up from germline, CDR1 is MGHRA and CDR2 is YSYEKL. The CDR3 region has the DNA TGCGCCAGCAGCCAAGGGCCGAACACCGGGGAGCTGTTTTTT. Translated, it gives CASSQGPNTGELFF.

This clone was recorded only once. The J gene is TRBJ1-2, the V gene TRBV6-5; 9 nucleotides line up with TRBD1. CDR3 length: 16 amino acids. Germline V gene lookup returns CDR1 MNHEY and CDR2 SVGAGI. Losses at the gene ends were 2 bases for V and 6 bases for J; bases not matched to a gene: 10. CDR3 protein: CASSYLPGDRENGYTF. In nucleotides, the CDR3 is TGTGCCAGCAGTTACCTCCCAGGGGACAGGGAAAATGGCTACACCTTC.

The chain joins TRBV6-4 to TRBJ2-1; D unclear. Trimming stripped 6 bases from V and 4 bases from J, with 16 bases between. There are 15 residues in the CDR3. Germline loops: CDR1 MRHNA, CDR2 SNTAGT. CDR3 protein: CASSETELMYNEQFF. CDR3 nucleotide sequence: TGTGCCAGCAGCGAAACAGAATTAATGTACAATGAGCAGTTCTTC.

The rearrangement links TRBV7-6 to TRBJ2-1, with D tentatively TRBD2 (7 bases). Germline V gene sequence: CDR1 SGHVS, CDR2 FNYEAQ. This CDR3 spans 15 amino acids. Trimming left V 5 bases short and J 8 bases short, with 19 bases between. The CDR3 sequence: CASSRGAGGFDEQFF. In DNA, the CDR3 is TGTGCCAGCAGCCGGGGGGCTGGTGGGTTTGATGAGCAGTTCTTC.

The rearrangement links TRBV14 to TRBJ2-5; D is unresolved. Between the trimmed V and J ends, which lost 4 bases and 5 bases, there was a span of 14 bases. Germline V gene lookup returns CDR1 SGHDN and CDR2 FVKESK. The CDR3 runs to 14 residues. CDR3 amino acids: CASSPPMVLETQYF. In nucleotides, the CDR3 is TGTGCCAGCAGCCCCCCAATGGTCTTGGAGACCCAGTACTTC.

The V and J genes are TRBV13 and TRBJ1-2; possible D gene TRBD1, 5 bases. The ends were cut back, 5 bases at V and 4 bases at J, with 11 bases in the middle. The CDR3 has 13 residues. The germline V gene encodes CDR1 PRHDT and CDR2 FYEKMQ (reference sequence). The CDR3, as DNA: TGTGCCAGCAGCACCGACAGTCTCTATGGCTACACCTTC. Protein sequence: CASSTDSLYGYTF.

This chain uses TRBV5-8 with TRBJ2-3; no clear D gene. Germline assignment: CDR1 SGHTS and CDR2 YDEGEE. This CDR3 has 13 amino acids. Trimming removed 4 bases at V and 6 bases at J, with 12 bases between. CDR3 loop: CASSPGGRDTQYF. CDR3 bases: TGTGCCAGCAGCCCGGGTGGCCGGGATACGCAGTATTTT.